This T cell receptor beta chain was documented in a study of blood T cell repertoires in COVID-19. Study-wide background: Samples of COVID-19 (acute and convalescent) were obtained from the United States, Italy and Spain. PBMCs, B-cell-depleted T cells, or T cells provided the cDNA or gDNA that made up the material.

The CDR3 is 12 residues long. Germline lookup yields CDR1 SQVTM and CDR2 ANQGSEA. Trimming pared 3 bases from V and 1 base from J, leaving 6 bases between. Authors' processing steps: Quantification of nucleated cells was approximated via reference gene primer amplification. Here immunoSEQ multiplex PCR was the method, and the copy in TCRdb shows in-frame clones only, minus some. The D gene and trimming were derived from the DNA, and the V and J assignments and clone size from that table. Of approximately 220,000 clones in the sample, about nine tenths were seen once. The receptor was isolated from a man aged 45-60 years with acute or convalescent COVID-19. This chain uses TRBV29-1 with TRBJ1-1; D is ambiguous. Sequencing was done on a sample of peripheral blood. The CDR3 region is CSVDSQNTEAFF. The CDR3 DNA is TGCAGCGTTGATAGTCAGAACACTGAAGCTTTCTTT.